This TCR beta chain stems from a study of human T cells and chemical hapten exposure. Study summary: Small differences in pooled library volume mainly drove the variation in TCR yields per sample.

Stated time point: pre-sensitization, week 0. As for treatment: therapeutic diphenylcyclopropenone sensitization with weekly scalp DPC. Individual cDNA molecules each carried unique molecular identifiers attached by the library. From the RACE reads, TCRdb called clonotypes with MiXCR, one entry per CDR3 protein. The data hold some 330,000 distinct CDR3 sequences, with 5% to 6.5% observed a single time. In its sample, this clonotype was seen many times. The sequence came from a woman in her late teens or twenties with alopecia areata. Some clones in this sample may be carry-over from other donors' samples. The specimen was whole blood, collected in connection with sensitization to the hapten diphenylcyclopropenone (DPC).

The CDR3: CASRPGLAPQETQYF. For the CDR3, the DNA is TGTGCCAGCAGACCCGGACTAGCGCCGCAAGAGACCCAGTACTTC. The chain combines TRBV6-1 with TRBJ2-5; 9 nucleotides agree with TRBD2. The germline V gene has CDR1 MNHNS and CDR2 SASEGT. CDR3 length: 15 amino acids. V lost 6 bases, J lost 2 bases, and 7 bases stayed unmatched.